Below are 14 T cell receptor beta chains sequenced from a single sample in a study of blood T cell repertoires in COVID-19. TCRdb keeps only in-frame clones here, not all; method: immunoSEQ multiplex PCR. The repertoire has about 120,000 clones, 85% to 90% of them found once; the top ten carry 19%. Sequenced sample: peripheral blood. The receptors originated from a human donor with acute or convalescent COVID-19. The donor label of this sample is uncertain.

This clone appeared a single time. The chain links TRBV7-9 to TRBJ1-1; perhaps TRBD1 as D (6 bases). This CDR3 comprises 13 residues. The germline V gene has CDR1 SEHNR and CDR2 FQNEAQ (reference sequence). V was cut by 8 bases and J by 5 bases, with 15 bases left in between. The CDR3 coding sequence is TGTGCCAGCCTTCAGGGGCGCGGGACTGAAGCTTTCTTT. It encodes CASLQGRGTEAFF.

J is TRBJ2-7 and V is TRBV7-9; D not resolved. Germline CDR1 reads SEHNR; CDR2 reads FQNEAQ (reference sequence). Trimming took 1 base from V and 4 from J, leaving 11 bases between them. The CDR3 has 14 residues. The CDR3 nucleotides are TGTGCCAGCAGCTTAGGGGCCCAGCCTTACGAGCAGTACTTC. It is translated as CASSLGAQPYEQYF.

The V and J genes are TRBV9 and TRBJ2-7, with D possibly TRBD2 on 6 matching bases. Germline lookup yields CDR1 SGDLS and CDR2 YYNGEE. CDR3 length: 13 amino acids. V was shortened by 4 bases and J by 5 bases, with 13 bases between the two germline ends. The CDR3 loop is CASSPPRENEQYF. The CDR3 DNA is TGTGCCAGCAGCCCCCCTCGGGAGAACGAGCAGTACTTC.

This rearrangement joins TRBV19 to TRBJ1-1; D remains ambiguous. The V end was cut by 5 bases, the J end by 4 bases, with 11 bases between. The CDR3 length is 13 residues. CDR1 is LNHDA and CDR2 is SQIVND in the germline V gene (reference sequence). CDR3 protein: CASSATIGTEAFF. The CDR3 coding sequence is TGTGCCAGTAGTGCCACTATAGGCACTGAAGCTTTCTTT.

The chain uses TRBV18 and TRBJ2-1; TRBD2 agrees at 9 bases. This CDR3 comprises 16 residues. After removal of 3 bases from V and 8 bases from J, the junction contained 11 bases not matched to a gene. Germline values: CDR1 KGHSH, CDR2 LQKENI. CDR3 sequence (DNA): TGTGCCAGCTCACCCCCAGGCAGCGGGGGGACGCATGAGCAGTTCTTC. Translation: CASSPPGSGGTHEQFF.

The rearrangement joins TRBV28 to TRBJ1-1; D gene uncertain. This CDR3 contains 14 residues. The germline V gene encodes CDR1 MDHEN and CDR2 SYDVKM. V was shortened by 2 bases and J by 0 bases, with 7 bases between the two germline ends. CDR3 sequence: CASSLEQMNTEAFF. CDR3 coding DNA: TGTGCCAGCAGTTTAGAACAGATGAACACTGAAGCTTTCTTT.

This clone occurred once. The CDR3 DNA reads as TGTGCCAGCAGCCCCCAGGTCAGGGTTGCTGAAGCTTTCTTT. Residues: CASSPQVRVAEAFF. The chain recombines TRBV14 with TRBJ1-1, with D maybe TRBD1 (5 bases). Trimming removed 4 bases from V and 6 bases from J, with 15 bases in between. Germline assignment: CDR1 SGHDN and CDR2 FVKESK. The CDR3 contains 14 residues.

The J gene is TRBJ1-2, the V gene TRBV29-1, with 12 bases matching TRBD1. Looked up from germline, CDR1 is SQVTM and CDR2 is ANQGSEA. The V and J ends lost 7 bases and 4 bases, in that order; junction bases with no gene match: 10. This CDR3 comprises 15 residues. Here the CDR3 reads CSAEGTGQGAYGYTF. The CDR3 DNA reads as TGCAGCGCAGAAGGAACGGGACAGGGGGCCTATGGCTACACCTTC.

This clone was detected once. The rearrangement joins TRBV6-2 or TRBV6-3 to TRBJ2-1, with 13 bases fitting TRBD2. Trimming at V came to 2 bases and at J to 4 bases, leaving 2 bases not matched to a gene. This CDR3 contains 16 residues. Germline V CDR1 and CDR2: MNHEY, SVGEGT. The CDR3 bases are TGTGCCAGCAGTTACGGGACTAGCGGGAATTACAATGAGCAGTTCTTC. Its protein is CASSYGTSGNYNEQFF.

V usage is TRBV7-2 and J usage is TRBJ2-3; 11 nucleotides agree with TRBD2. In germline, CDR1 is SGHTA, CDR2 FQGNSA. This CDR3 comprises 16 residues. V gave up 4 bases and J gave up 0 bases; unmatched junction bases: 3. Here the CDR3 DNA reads TGTGCCAGCAGCTACAGGACTAGCGGGAGCACAGATACGCAGTATTTT. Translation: CASSYRTSGSTDTQYF.

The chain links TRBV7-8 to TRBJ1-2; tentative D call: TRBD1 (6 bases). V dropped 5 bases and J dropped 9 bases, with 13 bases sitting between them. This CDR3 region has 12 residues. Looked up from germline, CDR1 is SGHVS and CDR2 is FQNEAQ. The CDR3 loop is CASSPSTGSYTF. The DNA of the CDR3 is TGTGCCAGCAGCCCCTCGACAGGAAGCTACACCTTC.

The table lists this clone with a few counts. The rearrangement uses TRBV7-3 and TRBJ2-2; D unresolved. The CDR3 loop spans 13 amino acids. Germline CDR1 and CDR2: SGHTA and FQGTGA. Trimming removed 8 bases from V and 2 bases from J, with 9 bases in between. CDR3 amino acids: CASSRINTGELFF. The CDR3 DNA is TGTGCCAGCTCCAGGATTAACACCGGGGAGCTGTTTTTT.

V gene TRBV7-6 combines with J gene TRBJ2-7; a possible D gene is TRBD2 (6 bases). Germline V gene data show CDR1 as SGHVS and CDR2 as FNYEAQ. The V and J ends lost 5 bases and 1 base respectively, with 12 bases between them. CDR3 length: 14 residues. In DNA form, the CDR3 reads TGTGCCAGCAGCACGGGAGTTGTTTCCTACGAGCAGTACTTC. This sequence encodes CASSTGVVSYEQYF. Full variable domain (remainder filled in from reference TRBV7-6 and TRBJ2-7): GAGVSQSPRYKVTKRGQDVALRCDPISGHVSLYWYRQALGQGPEFLTYFNYEAQQDKSGLPNDRFSAERPEGSISTLTIQRTEQRDSAMYRCASSTGVVSYEQYFGPGTRLTVT.

In DNA, the CDR3 is TGTGCCAGCAGTTTATGGAGAGAGACCCAGTACTTC. Translated: CASSLWRETQYF. V and J are TRBV28 and TRBJ2-5; D call uncertain. The germline V and J ends were trimmed by 0 bases and 4 bases, with 3 bases remaining between them. The CDR3 loop spans 12 amino acids. Looked up from germline, CDR1 is MDHEN and CDR2 is SYDVKM.